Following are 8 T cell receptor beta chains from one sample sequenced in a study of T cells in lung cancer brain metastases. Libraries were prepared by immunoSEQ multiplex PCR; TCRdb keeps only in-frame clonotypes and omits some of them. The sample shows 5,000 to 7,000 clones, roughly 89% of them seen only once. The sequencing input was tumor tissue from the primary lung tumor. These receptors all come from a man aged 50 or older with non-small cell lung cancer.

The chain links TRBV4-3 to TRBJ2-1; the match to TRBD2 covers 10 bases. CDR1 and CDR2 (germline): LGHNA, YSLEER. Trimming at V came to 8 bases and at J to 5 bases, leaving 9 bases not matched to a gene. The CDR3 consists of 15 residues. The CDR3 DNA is TGCGCCAGCTCAGGCTGGCTAGCGGGGGACAATGAGCAGTTCTTC. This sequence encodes CASSGWLAGDNEQFF.

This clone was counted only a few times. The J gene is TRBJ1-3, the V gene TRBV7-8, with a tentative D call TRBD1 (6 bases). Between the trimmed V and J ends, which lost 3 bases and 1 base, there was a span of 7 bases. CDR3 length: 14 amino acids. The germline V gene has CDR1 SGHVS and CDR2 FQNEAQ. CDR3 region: CASSLTGSGNTIYF. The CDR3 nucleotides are TGTGCCAGCAGCTTGACAGGATCTGGAAACACCATATATTTT.

CDR3 bases: TGTGCTAGTGGTTTAAGTGGGGGGCGGAACAATGAGCAGTTCTTC. Translating it yields CASGLSGGRNNEQFF. The V gene is TRBV12-5, the J gene TRBJ2-1; D is perhaps TRBD1 or TRBD2 (6 bases each). The germline CDR1 and CDR2 sequences are LGHNT and FRNRAP. The CDR3 consists of 15 residues. V dropped 3 bases and J dropped 5 bases, with 14 bases sitting between them.

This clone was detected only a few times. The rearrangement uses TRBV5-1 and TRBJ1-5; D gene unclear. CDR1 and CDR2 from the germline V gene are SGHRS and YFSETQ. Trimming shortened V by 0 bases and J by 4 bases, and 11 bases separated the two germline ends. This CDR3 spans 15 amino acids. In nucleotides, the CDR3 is TGCGCCAGCAGCTTGGGGGGAGTACTAAATCAGCCCCAGCATTTT. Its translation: CASSLGGVLNQPQHF.

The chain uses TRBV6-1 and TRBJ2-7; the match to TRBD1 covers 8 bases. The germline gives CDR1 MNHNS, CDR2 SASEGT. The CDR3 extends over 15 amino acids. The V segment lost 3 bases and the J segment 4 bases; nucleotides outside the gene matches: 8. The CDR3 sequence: CASSDQDRGPYEQYF. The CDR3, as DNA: TGTGCCAGCAGTGACCAAGACAGGGGTCCATACGAGCAGTACTTC.

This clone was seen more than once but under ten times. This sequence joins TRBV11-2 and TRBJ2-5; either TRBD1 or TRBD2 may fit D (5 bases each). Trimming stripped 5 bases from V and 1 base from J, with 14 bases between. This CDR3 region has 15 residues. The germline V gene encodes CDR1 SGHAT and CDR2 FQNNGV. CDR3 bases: TGTGCCAGCAGCCGGGACCGAGGCCGCCAAGAGACCCAGTACTTC. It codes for CASSRDRGRQETQYF.

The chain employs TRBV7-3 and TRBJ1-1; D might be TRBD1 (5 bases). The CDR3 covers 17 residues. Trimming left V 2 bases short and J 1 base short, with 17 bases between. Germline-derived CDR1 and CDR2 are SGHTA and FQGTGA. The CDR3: CASSLSSMGLANTEAFF. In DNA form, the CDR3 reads TGTGCCAGCAGCTTATCCTCCATGGGACTGGCGAACACTGAAGCTTTCTTT. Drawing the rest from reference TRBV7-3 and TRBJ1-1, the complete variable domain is GAGVSQTPSNKVTEKGKYVELRCDPISGHTALYWYRQSLGQGPEFLIYFQGTGAADDSGLPNDRFFAVRPEGSVSTLKIQRTERGDSAVYLCASSLSSMGLANTEAFFGQGTRLTVV.

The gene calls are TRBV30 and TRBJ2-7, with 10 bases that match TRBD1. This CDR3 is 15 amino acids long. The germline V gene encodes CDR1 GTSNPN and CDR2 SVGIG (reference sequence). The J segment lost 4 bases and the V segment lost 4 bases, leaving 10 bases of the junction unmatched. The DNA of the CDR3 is TGTGCCTGGACAAACCGGGACAGGGGTCGATACGAGCAGTACTTC. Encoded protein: CAWTNRDRGRYEQYF.